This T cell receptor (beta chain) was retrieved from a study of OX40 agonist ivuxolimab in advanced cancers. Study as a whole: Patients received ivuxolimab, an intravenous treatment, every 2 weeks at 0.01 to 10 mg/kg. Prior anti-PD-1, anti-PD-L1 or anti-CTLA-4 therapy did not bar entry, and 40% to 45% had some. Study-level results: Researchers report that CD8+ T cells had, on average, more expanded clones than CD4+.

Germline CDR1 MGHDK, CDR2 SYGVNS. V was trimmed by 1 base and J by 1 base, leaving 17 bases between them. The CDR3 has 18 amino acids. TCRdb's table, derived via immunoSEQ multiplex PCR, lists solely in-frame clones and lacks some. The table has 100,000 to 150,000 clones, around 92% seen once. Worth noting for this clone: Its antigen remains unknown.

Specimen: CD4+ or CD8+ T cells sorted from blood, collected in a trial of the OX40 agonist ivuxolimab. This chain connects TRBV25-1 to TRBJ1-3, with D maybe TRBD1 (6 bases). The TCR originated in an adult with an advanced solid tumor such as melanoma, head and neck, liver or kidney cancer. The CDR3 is CASSESGRGGKSGNTIYF. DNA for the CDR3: TGTGCCAGCAGTGAATCTGGCAGGGGAGGGAAATCTGGAAACACCATATATTTT.